The 3 T cell receptor beta chains given below trace back to one sample, sequenced in a study of technical replicates of blood from a handful of donors. The assay was immunoSEQ multiplex PCR, and TCRdb's table has in-frame clones only and misses some. The sample holds 9,500 to 15,000 clones, 79% seen once. Sequencing was carried out using PBMCs. The source of these receptors is a human donor in good health.

A few counts support this clone. The J gene is TRBJ1-1, the V gene TRBV6-5; 10 positions match TRBD1. From germline, CDR1 is MNHEY and CDR2 SVGAGI. There are 15 residues in the CDR3. V lost 2 bases to trimming and J lost 7 bases; unmatched junction nucleotides: 7. CDR3 in DNA: TGTGCCAGCAGTTACAAGGGACAGGGGATTAGTGAAGCTTTCTTT. Protein product: CASSYKGQGISEAFF.

J is TRBJ1-2 and V is TRBV2, with D maybe TRBD1 (6 bases). The CDR3 spans 14 residues. Deletions cut 6 bases from V and 7 bases from J, with 18 bases between. Germline V lookup: CDR1 SNHLY, CDR2 FYNNEI. The chain's CDR3 is CASRFARKGVGYTF. CDR3 DNA sequence: TGTGCCAGCAGGTTCGCTCGAAAGGGGGTTGGCTACACCTTC.

The rearrangement joins TRBV29-1 to TRBJ2-2; 12 bases agree with TRBD2. CDR3 length equals 15 residues. CDR1 is SQVTM and CDR2 is ANQGSEA in the germline V gene. V lost 8 bases, J lost 4 bases, and 8 bases stayed unmatched. The CDR3 here is CSPLAGGQSTGELFF. Here the CDR3 DNA reads TGCAGCCCCCTAGCGGGAGGGCAGAGCACCGGGGAGCTGTTTTTT.